These 26 T cell receptor beta chains originate from one sample sequenced in a study of blood T cell repertoires in COVID-19. Sequencing used immunoSEQ multiplex PCR; TCRdb keeps in-frame clones, though not all of them. The data contain 150,000 to 180,000 clones, under 90% of them seen just once; the ten biggest clones take up 0.5% to 0.65%. Material: peripheral blood. These receptor sequences come from a man between 60 and 75 years old with acute or convalescent COVID-19.

The V gene is TRBV29-1, the J gene TRBJ1-1, with D perhaps matching TRBD1 (6 bases). This CDR3 comprises 14 residues. Germline CDR1 and CDR2: SQVTM and ANQGSEA. V dropped 2 bases and J dropped 6 bases, with 16 bases sitting between them. CDR3 nucleotides: TGCAGCGTTGAACGGACAGTTCTGGTCCCTGAAGCTTTCTTT. This encodes CSVERTVLVPEAFF.

The gene calls are TRBV20-1 and TRBJ2-1; D is uncertain. V was shortened by 3 bases and J by 0 bases, with 12 bases between the two germline ends. The CDR3 sequence is 15 residues long. Per germline, CDR1 DFQATT and CDR2 SNEGSKA (reference sequence). CDR3 coding DNA: TGCAGTGCTAGTCAGCTAGGCTACTCCTACAATGAGCAGTTCTTC. It translates to CSASQLGYSYNEQFF.

This chain connects TRBV7-8 to TRBJ2-3, with 9 bases lining up with TRBD2. Losses at the gene ends were 2 bases for V and 0 bases for J; bases not matched to a gene: 6. This CDR3 has 17 residues. From germline, CDR1 is SGHVS and CDR2 FQNEAQ. CDR3 in DNA: TGTGCCAGCAGCTTACGCGAGCGGGGGGTTAGCACAGATACGCAGTATTTT. It is translated as CASSLRERGVSTDTQYF.

The genes are TRBV30 and TRBJ1-2; 7 bases line up with TRBD1. CDR3 length: 14 residues. Germline loops: CDR1 GTSNPN, CDR2 SVGIG (reference sequence). Unmatched junction bases numbered 6, after V lost 1 base and J lost 4 bases. The CDR3 loop is CAWSARQGFYGYTF. The CDR3 DNA reads as TGTGCCTGGAGTGCCAGACAGGGCTTCTATGGCTACACCTTC. The variable domain in full, completed from reference TRBV30 and TRBJ1-2, reads SQTIHQWPATLVQPVGSPLSLECTVEGTSNPNLYWYRQAAGRGLQLLFYSVGIGQISSEVPQNLSASRPQDRQFILSSKKLLLSDSGFYLCAWSARQGFYGYTFGSGTRLTVV.

This clone has a handful of counts. The chain employs TRBV28 and TRBJ1-4; D is uncertain. CDR1 is MDHEN, CDR2 SYDVKM, per germline. V was pared by 3 bases and J by 4 bases, with 12 bases between. This CDR3 region has 15 residues. CDR3 DNA sequence: TGTGCCAGCAGTTTTGTGGAGGGAGTTAATGAAAAACTGTTTTTT. Translated: CASSFVEGVNEKLFF.

This clone was seen once. V gene TRBV3-1 (or the pseudogene TRBV3-2) combines with J gene TRBJ2-7; TRBD2 might be the D (6 bases). There are 15 residues in the CDR3. The germline V gene has CDR1 LGHDT and CDR2 YNNKEL (reference sequence). Trimming left V 5 bases short and J 3 bases short, with 17 bases between. The CDR3 sequence is CASSTPFGRNYEQYF. CDR3 DNA sequence: TGTGCCAGCAGCACTCCGTTCGGGAGAAACTACGAGCAGTACTTC.

V and J are TRBV5-1 and TRBJ2-5; 10 nucleotides align to TRBD2. This CDR3 spans 13 amino acids. Germline CDR1 reads SGHRS; CDR2 reads YFSETQ. V lost 4 bases to trimming and J lost 5 bases; unmatched junction nucleotides: 2. CDR3: CASSPGLAETQYF. CDR3 bases: TGCGCCAGCAGCCCGGGACTAGCGGAGACCCAGTACTTC.

The genes are TRBV29-1 and TRBJ2-7; tentatively, D is TRBD2 (5 bases). Germline CDR1 reads SQVTM; CDR2 reads ANQGSEA. V gave up 6 bases and J gave up 2 bases, with 14 bases separating them. The CDR3 is made up of 13 amino acids. Written as DNA, the CDR3 is TGCAGCGTAGAGGGCCTAGCCACCTACGAGCAGTACTTC. It translates to CSVEGLATYEQYF.

The table lists this clone with a few counts. V and J are TRBV4-2 and TRBJ1-2, with D unclear. The CDR3 extends over 15 amino acids. CDR1 is LGHNA and CDR2 is YNFKEQ in the germline V gene. V was shortened by 0 bases and J by 0 bases, with 8 bases between the two germline ends. CDR3 region: CASSQDVQANYGYTF. The CDR3 DNA reads as TGTGCCAGCAGCCAAGATGTCCAGGCTAACTATGGCTACACCTTC.

The chain carries TRBV7-2 and TRBJ1-3; 8 bases align to TRBD1. The V gene's germline CDR1 is SGHTA and CDR2 FQGNSA. The CDR3 consists of 16 residues. J was trimmed by 1 base and V by 4 bases; bases with no gene match: 6. In nucleotides, the CDR3 is TGTGCCAGCAGCTCGTCGCAGGGGGCTTCTGGAAACACCATATATTTT. It codes for CASSSSQGASGNTIYF.

This rearrangement joins TRBV2 to TRBJ2-3, with 7 bases matching TRBD2. Germline V gene sequence: CDR1 SNHLY, CDR2 FYNNEI. The CDR3 extends over 15 amino acids. The ends lost 5 bases at V and 1 base at J; junction bases unmatched: 6. This chain's CDR3 is CASSPPGLRTDTQYF. CDR3 bases: TGTGCCAGCAGTCCCCCGGGACTACGCACAGATACGCAGTATTTT.

This clone was recorded only once. The rearrangement joins TRBV5-8 to TRBJ1-2; 10 bases align to TRBD1. The CDR3 is made up of 13 amino acids. Germline V gene lookup returns CDR1 SGHTS and CDR2 YDEGEE. The trim removed 7 bases at V and 4 bases at J, leaving 4 bases unmatched. In DNA form, the CDR3 reads TGTGCCAGCGACAGGGGGCTAGGCTATGGCTACACCTTC. Translating gives CASDRGLGYGYTF. Based on the CDR3 plus reference TRBV5-8 and TRBJ1-2, the full variable domain is EAGVTQSPTHLIKTRGQQATLRCSPISGHTSVYWYQQALGLGLQFLLWYDEGEERNRGNFPPRFSGRQFPNYSSELNVNALELEDSALYLCASDRGLGYGYTFGSGTRLTVV.

In its sample, this clone was seen once. This rearrangement joins TRBV10-3 to TRBJ1-5; TRBD1 matches 11 bases. Germline loops: CDR1 ENHRY, CDR2 SYGVKD. This CDR3 comprises 16 residues. Trimming took 0 bases from V and 4 from J; bases not matched to a gene: 2. CDR3 in amino acids: CAISESGDRGNQPQHF. CDR3 bases: TGTGCCATCAGTGAGTCGGGGGACAGGGGGAATCAGCCCCAGCATTTT.

The rearrangement uses TRBV11-2 and TRBJ1-4; D unclear. Germline values: CDR1 SGHAT, CDR2 FQNNGV. V gave up 1 base and J gave up 0 bases, with 9 bases separating them. CDR3 length: 16 amino acids. For the CDR3, the DNA is TGTGCCAGCAGCTTAGGCGGAGTTGCAACTAATGAAAAACTGTTTTTT. This translates into CASSLGGVATNEKLFF.

The chain carries TRBV3-1 (or the pseudogene TRBV3-2) and TRBJ2-2, with TRBD2 identical over 10 bases. The CDR3 runs 19 residues. In germline, CDR1 is LGHDT, CDR2 YNNKEL (reference sequence). V shed 0 bases, J shed 0 bases, and the junction held 7 bases outside the gene matches. CDR3 sequence: CASSQDSLAGVTNTGELFF. The CDR3 DNA sequence: TGTGCCAGCAGCCAAGATAGTCTAGCGGGGGTTACGAACACCGGGGAGCTGTTTTTT.

The chain joins TRBV7-7 to TRBJ2-1; 7 positions agree with TRBD2. The CDR3 covers 15 residues. Germline values: CDR1 SSHAT, CDR2 FNYEAQ (reference sequence). With V trimmed by 4 bases and J by 6 bases, 9 bases remained unmatched. CDR3 in amino acids: CASSSQLAGVNEQFF. The CDR3 region has the DNA TGTGCCAGCAGCTCCCAGTTGGCGGGGGTCAATGAGCAGTTCTTC.

The V gene is TRBV11-3, the J gene TRBJ2-6; 7 positions match TRBD2. This CDR3 is built from 17 residues. Germline CDR1 is SGHNT and CDR2 is YENEEA. The J segment lost 0 bases and the V segment lost 5 bases, leaving 7 bases of the junction unmatched. CDR3 amino acids: CASSPGGPGSGANVLTF. CDR3 nucleotides: TGTGCCAGCAGCCCGGGGGGTCCGGGCTCTGGGGCCAACGTCCTGACTTTC.

With respect to this clone: Sequence at one end of the junction differs from germline and may be a read error. This chain uses TRBV7-7 with TRBJ2-5; 7 bases are shared with TRBD2. Germline CDR1 SSHAT, CDR2 FNYEAQ (reference sequence). The CDR3 contains 14 residues. The CDR3 DNA follows: TGTGCTAGCAGCTTAGCGGGCCGGGAGGAGACCCAGTACTTC. Encoded protein: CASSLAGREETQYF.

The chain joins TRBV16 to TRBJ2-7, with 9 bases aligning to TRBD2. Germline V gives CDR1 KGHSY, CDR2 FQNENV. The CDR3 contains 24 residues. V was clipped by 4 bases and J by 0 bases; unmatched bases: 31. Written as DNA, the CDR3 is TGTGCCAGCAGCCCTCTCGCGGCAGGGGCCCGAACTGGGAGCGGGAGGACAACCTCCTACGAGCAGTACTTC. Protein product: CASSPLAAGARTGSGRTTSYEQYF.

This chain connects TRBV6-5 to TRBJ2-1; TRBD1 aligns across 10 bases. This CDR3 has 15 residues. From germline, CDR1 is MNHEY and CDR2 SVGAGI. V was pared by 9 bases and J by 7 bases, with 12 bases of the junction left unmatched. Here the CDR3 reads CARGGGTGAKNEQFF. CDR3 sequence (DNA): TGTGCCAGGGGTGGTGGGACAGGGGCTAAAAATGAGCAGTTCTTC.

This chain links TRBV19 with TRBJ2-1, with D uncertain. Germline lookup yields CDR1 LNHDA and CDR2 SQIVND (reference sequence). This CDR3 has 17 amino acids. V lost 4 bases, J lost 0 bases, and 16 bases lay in between. As DNA, the CDR3 is TGTGCCAGTAGTACTTTCGCGTTTAGTATCTCCTACAATGAGCAGTTCTTC. This gives the protein CASSTFAFSISYNEQFF.

This chain joins TRBV29-1 and TRBJ2-3; the D gene is possibly TRBD2 (6 bases). Trimming shortened V by 6 bases and J by 5 bases, and 12 bases separated the two germline ends. CDR1 and CDR2 from the germline V gene are SQVTM and ANQGSEA. This CDR3 spans 12 amino acids. In nucleotides, the CDR3 is TGCAGCGTCGGGGGAGGTCTAGATACGCAGTATTTT. It codes for CSVGGGLDTQYF.

V is TRBV12-5 and J is TRBJ2-2; D is unclear. CDR1 is LGHNT and CDR2 is FRNRAP in the germline V gene. Trimming stripped 4 bases from V and 0 bases from J, with 3 bases between. The CDR3 sequence is 13 residues long. The CDR3 protein is CASGSANTGELFF. The CDR3 DNA follows: TGTGCTAGTGGTTCGGCGAACACCGGGGAGCTGTTTTTT.

This chain links TRBV7-9 with TRBJ1-3, with a possible D match to TRBD1 (6 bases). CDR3 length equals 14 residues. The germline V and J ends were trimmed by 4 bases and 9 bases, with 16 bases remaining between them. CDR1 SEHNR and CDR2 FQNEAQ come from the germline V gene (reference sequence). CDR3 coding DNA: TGTGCCAGCAGCTCATGGACAGCTACTGGCACCATATATTTT. Translating gives CASSSWTATGTIYF.

The chain is built from TRBV4-3 and TRBJ2-5; the D gene is possibly TRBD2 (6 bases). The CDR3 is 15 residues long. Trimming removed 3 bases at V and 2 bases at J, with 13 bases between. Germline values: CDR1 LGHNA, CDR2 YSLEER. The CDR3 DNA reads as TGCGCCAGCAGCCACAGACTAGGGCCTCAAGAGACCCAGTACTTC. Residues: CASSHRLGPQETQYF.

This clone has more than one count but fewer than ten. J is TRBJ2-5 and V is TRBV19, with D hard to call. Germline CDR1 LNHDA, CDR2 SQIVND (reference sequence). This CDR3 has 15 residues. Deletions cut 8 bases from V and 0 bases from J, with 16 bases between. The CDR3 is CASDTVIIDQETQYF. CDR3 nucleotides: TGTGCCAGTGACACAGTAATTATAGACCAAGAGACCCAGTACTTC.